Below, 17 T cell receptor beta chains from the same sample are listed, as sequenced in a study of Graves' ophthalmopathy and Graves' hyperthyroidism. RNA served as the template for amplifying TCR beta CDR3 regions. Amplification began with first-round RT-PCR using HTBI primers, then second-round multiplex PCR was performed. From the multiplex PCR reads, TCRdb called clonotypes with MiXCR, one entry per CDR3 protein. In the table there are about 740,000 distinct CDR3 sequences, 40% of which are singletons. The sequenced material came from peripheral blood. The receptors were gathered from an adult man with Graves' ophthalmopathy.

The rearrangement joins TRBV6-1 to TRBJ1-1, with 7 bases that match TRBD1. Germline values: CDR1 MNHNS, CDR2 SASEGT. The CDR3 covers 11 residues. Trimming at V came to 6 bases and at J to 10 bases, leaving 5 bases not matched to a gene. CDR3 sequence (DNA): TGTGCCAGCAGAGGGGGCCAAGCAGCTTTCTTT. Encoded protein: CASRGGQAAFF.

Only a few counts were recorded for this clonotype. The CDR3 DNA reads TGTGCCAGCAGTTCATCCCGGGACAGGGTTAAACAGTACTTC. Encoded protein: CASSSSRDRVKQYF. The chain uses TRBV2 and TRBJ2-7; 9 positions agree with TRBD1. Germline V gives CDR1 SNHLY, CDR2 FYNNEI. The CDR3 loop spans 14 amino acids. The trim removed 5 bases at V and 10 bases at J, leaving 12 bases unmatched.

A remark on this clonotype: This likely stems from a read error, as it lies one base from a far larger clone. The gene calls are TRBV25-1 and TRBJ1-1; 7 nucleotides line up with TRBD1. From germline, CDR1 is MGHDK and CDR2 SYGVNS. The CDR3 sequence is 14 residues long. The chain's CDR3 is CAGSPGQVNTEAFF. DNA of the CDR3: TGTGCCGGCAGCCCCGGACAGGTGAACACTGAAGCTTTCTTT.

This clonotype came up many times. J is TRBJ2-7 and V is TRBV7-2; TRBD2 aligns across 8 bases. V lost 3 bases, J lost 5 bases, and 6 bases stayed unmatched. In germline, CDR1 is SGHTA, CDR2 FQGNSA. The length of the CDR3 is 14 residues. The DNA of the CDR3 is TGTGCCAGCAGCTTCCTTACTAGCGGAAACGAGCAGTACTTC. It specifies CASSFLTSGNEQYF.

V usage is TRBV2 and J usage is TRBJ2-7; D remains unclear. Germline V gene sequence: CDR1 SNHLY, CDR2 FYNNEI. V lost 3 bases and J 1 base, leaving 7 bases between the germline ends. The CDR3 length is 13 residues. The CDR3 loop reads CASSDARSYEQYF. The CDR3 DNA reads as TGTGCCAGCAGTGACGCAAGGTCCTACGAGCAGTACTTC.

This clonotype appeared many times. The chain carries TRBV2 and TRBJ1-2, with D perhaps TRBD1 (5 bases). The CDR3 has 12 residues. Germline assignment: CDR1 SNHLY and CDR2 FYNNEI. Deletions cut 7 bases from V and 3 bases from J, with 9 bases between. CDR3 DNA sequence: TGTGCCAGCACGAGGGACGACTATGGCTACACCTTC. This translates into CASTRDDYGYTF.

The chain uses TRBV4-1 and TRBJ1-2; TRBD1 aligns across 8 bases. Germline V lookup: CDR1 MGHRA, CDR2 YSYEKL. Losses at the gene ends were 4 bases for V and 3 bases for J; bases not matched to a gene: 10. CDR3 size: 16 residues. In DNA form, the CDR3 reads TGCGCCAGCAGCCGCATCGGGACAGGCAAAGACTATGGCTACACCTTC. Translation: CASSRIGTGKDYGYTF.

For this clonotype: One junction end does not reproduce the germline sequence, and a read error may be involved. The J gene is TRBJ2-5, the V gene TRBV10-2; 7 nucleotides line up with TRBD1. The germline V gene encodes CDR1 WSHSY and CDR2 SAAADI. This CDR3 region has 15 residues. CDR3 residues: CASSRPKGAVETQYF. CDR3 DNA sequence: TGTGCCAGCAGCCGACCGAAGGGGGCTGTCGAGACCCAGTACTTC.

The CDR3 spells CASSQEGRMIYEQYF. The CDR3 region has the DNA TGTGCCAGCAGCCAAGAAGGCAGGATGATCTACGAGCAGTACTTC. The chain is built from TRBV25-1 and TRBJ2-7, with unresolved D. The CDR3 totals 15 residues. V was pared by 6 bases and J by 3 bases, with 18 bases between. In germline, CDR1 is MGHDK, CDR2 SYGVNS.

The rearrangement links TRBV10-3 to TRBJ2-7; a weak D match, TRBD1 (7 bases). Between the trimmed V and J ends, which lost 10 bases and 3 bases, there was a span of 25 bases. Looked up from germline, CDR1 is ENHRY and CDR2 is SYGVKD. The CDR3 totals 16 residues. The CDR3 nucleotides read TGTGCCAGCACCGGAAGACAGGGACTGTTTAACTACGAGCAGTACTTC. Translated, it gives CASTGRQGLFNYEQYF.

The table lists this clonotype with a few counts. J is TRBJ2-7 and V is TRBV11-2; TRBD1 aligns across 7 bases. This CDR3 contains 17 residues. Germline V gene sequence: CDR1 SGHAT, CDR2 FQNNGV. Trimming removed 1 base from V and 0 bases from J; junction bases left unmatched: 9. CDR3 in amino acids: CASSLAPRGGNSYEQYF. As DNA, the CDR3 is TGTGCCAGCAGCTTAGCCCCACGAGGGGGCAACTCCTACGAGCAGTACTTC.

This clonotype was detected ten times or more. The chain employs TRBV15 and TRBJ1-1, with TRBD1 as a possible D gene (5 bases). Looked up from germline, CDR1 is LNHNV and CDR2 is YYDKDF (reference sequence). This CDR3 contains 17 residues. The ends were cut back, 5 bases at V and 1 base at J, with 20 bases in the middle. The chain's CDR3 is CATSDLAGALGNTEAFF. DNA of the CDR3: TGTGCCACCAGCGATCTTGCTGGGGCATTGGGGAACACTGAAGCTTTCTTT.

This clonotype showed up many times. This sequence joins TRBV19 and TRBJ1-5; no clear D. CDR1 and CDR2 from the germline V gene are LNHDA and SQIVND (reference sequence). The CDR3 sequence is 11 residues long. V lost 9 bases, J lost 9 bases, and 12 bases lay in between. The CDR3 sequence: CARRLGRPQHF. CDR3 nucleotides: TGTGCCAGGAGACTGGGTCGGCCCCAGCATTTT.

This clonotype was recorded once. The chain links TRBV10-3 to TRBJ1-6; TRBD1 might be the D (6 bases). Between the trimmed V and J ends, which lost 4 bases and 10 bases, there was a span of 11 bases. Per the germline V gene, CDR1 is ENHRY and CDR2 is SYGVKD. CDR3 length: 13 amino acids. CDR3 in DNA: TGTGCCATCAGTGCTAACAGGGACTCACCCCTCCACTTT. Its translation is CAISANRDSPLHF.

This clonotype has at least ten counts. The J gene is TRBJ1-2, the V gene TRBV20-1; D is unclear. The germline CDR1 and CDR2 sequences are DFQATT and SNEGSKA (reference sequence). V gave up 6 bases and J gave up 6 bases, with 14 bases separating them. The CDR3 covers 12 residues. CDR3 in amino acids: CSASSSYDGYTF. The CDR3 DNA is TGCAGTGCCAGCAGCTCATACGATGGCTACACCTTC.

This clonotype was seen at least ten times. DNA of the CDR3: TGTGCCATCAGTGAGGTTGGTCAGGGAGATGGCTACACCTTC. Encoded protein: CAISEVGQGDGYTF. The V and J genes are TRBV10-3 and TRBJ1-2, with D maybe TRBD1 (5 bases). The CDR3 has 14 amino acids. Germline CDR1 and CDR2: ENHRY and SYGVKD. V dropped 2 bases and J dropped 6 bases, with 13 bases sitting between them.

In its sample, this clonotype was seen a few times. The chain joins TRBV4-3 to TRBJ2-7, with no clear D. Germline CDR1 and CDR2: LGHNA and YSLEER. V lost 0 bases to trimming and J lost 6 bases, with 12 bases between them. The CDR3 totals 14 residues. The CDR3 DNA is TGCGCCAGCAGCCAAGATGGGGTCCCGATCGAGCAGTACTTC. Residues: CASSQDGVPIEQYF.